Below, 3 T cell receptor beta chains from the same sample are listed, as sequenced in a study of T cell responses to AZD1222 COVID-19 vaccine. Clones were sequenced by immunoSEQ multiplex PCR, and TCRdb holds only the in-frame ones, with some missing. The sample carries roughly 65,000 clones, less than 90% recorded once. The sample was peripheral blood, taken 28 days after the second AZD1222 dose. Source of these receptors: an adult who received the AZD1222 COVID-19 vaccine.

The chain combines TRBV30 with TRBJ1-2, with D possibly TRBD1 on 6 matching bases. The germline gives CDR1 GTSNPN, CDR2 SVGIG (reference sequence). The CDR3 is 14 amino acids. The ends were cut back, 0 bases at V and 7 bases at J, with 15 bases in the middle. The CDR3 nucleotides are TGTGCCTGGAGTGTACTGGGGGGCGCGAGTGGCTACACCTTC. Translating gives CAWSVLGGASGYTF.

The gene calls are TRBV7-2 and TRBJ2-3; D is unresolved. The CDR3 loop spans 13 amino acids. Germline V CDR1 and CDR2: SGHTA, FQGNSA. V was pared by 2 bases and J by 4 bases, with 7 bases between. CDR3 DNA sequence: TGTGCCAGCAGCTTAAACTCTGCAGATACGCAGTATTTT. Residues: CASSLNSADTQYF.

The V and J genes are TRBV7-2 and TRBJ2-4; D is unresolved. This CDR3 contains 15 residues. V was cut by 5 bases and J by 0 bases, with 11 bases left in between. The V gene's germline CDR1 is SGHTA and CDR2 FQGNSA. CDR3 nucleotides: TGTGCCAGCAGCCCCACGACCGTAGCCAAAAACATTCAGTACTTC. It yields the protein CASSPTTVAKNIQYF.